This T cell receptor (beta chain) was observed in a study of cytomegalovirus exposure and HLA in healthy donors. Each donor was nominally healthy when sampled (though unrecorded immune exposures were likely). Study findings and constraints: Being productive about 90% or about 30% of the time was typical of most TCR beta V segments in an earlier analysis. V- and J-gene trimming in TCR beta was tied to a missense DCLRE1C variant by an analysis performed later. The authors enumerated 164 TCR beta chains as linked to cytomegalovirus.

The PCR made use of 60 Vbeta and 13 Jbeta primers. TCRdb's table, derived via immunoSEQ multiplex PCR, lists solely in-frame clones and lacks some. Among 90,000 to 120,000 clones, 82% were seen once, and the ten largest hold approximately 2.4%. The sample holds one count of this clone. Its target is unknown. The CDR3 has 18 residues. CDR1 and CDR2 from the germline V gene are SGHAT and FQNNGV. V was clipped by 5 bases and J by 3 bases; unmatched bases: 8. The specimen was PBMCs. The rearrangement uses TRBV11-2 and TRBJ2-3; 16 nucleotides line up with TRBD2. The origin of this receptor is a man aged 25-45 years in good health and CMV-seropositive. CDR3 coding DNA: TGTGCCAGCAGCGCCGGGACTAGCGGGGGGGCCTCGACAGATACGCAGTATTTT. This translates into CASSAGTSGGASTDTQYF.